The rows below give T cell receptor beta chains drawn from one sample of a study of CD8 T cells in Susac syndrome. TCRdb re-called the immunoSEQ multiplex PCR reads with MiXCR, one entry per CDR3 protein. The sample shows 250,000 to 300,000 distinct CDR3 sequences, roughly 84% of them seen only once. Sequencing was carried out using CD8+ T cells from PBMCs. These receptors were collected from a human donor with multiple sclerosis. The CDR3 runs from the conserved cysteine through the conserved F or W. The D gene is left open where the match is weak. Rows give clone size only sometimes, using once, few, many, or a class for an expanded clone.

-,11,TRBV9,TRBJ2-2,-,CASSADGELFF,TGTGCCAGCAGCGCCGACGGGGAGCTGTTTTTT
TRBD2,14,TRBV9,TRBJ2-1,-,CASSVREWDNEQFF,TGTGCCAGCAGCGTGCGGGAGTGGGACAATGAGCAGTTCTTC
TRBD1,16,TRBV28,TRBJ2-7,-,CASSLFGTGRSYEQYF,TGTGCCAGCAGTCTTTTCGGGACAGGGAGGTCCTACGAGCAGTACTTC
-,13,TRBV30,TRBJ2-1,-,CAWSYGSYNEQFF,TGTGCCTGGAGTTACGGATCCTACAATGAGCAGTTCTTC
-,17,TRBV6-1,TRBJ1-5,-,CASTPLGTGRRTQPQHF,TGTGCCAGCACCCCACTTGGCACAGGGAGACGGACTCAGCCCCAGCATTTT
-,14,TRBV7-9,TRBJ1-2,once,CASSLFPAGDGYTF,TGTGCCAGCAGCTTGTTTCCAGCTGGGGATGGCTACACCTTC
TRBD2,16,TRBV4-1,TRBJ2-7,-,CASSQDLTGGPYEQYF,TGCGCCAGCAGCCAAGATCTGACGGGAGGGCCCTACGAGCAGTACTTC
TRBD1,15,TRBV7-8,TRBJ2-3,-,CASSLTGGKADTQYF,TGTGCCAGCAGCTTGACAGGGGGCAAGGCAGATACGCAGTATTTT
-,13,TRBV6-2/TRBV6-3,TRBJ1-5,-,CASSSGGNQPQHF,TGTGCCAGCAGTTCAGGGGGCAATCAGCCCCAGCATTTT
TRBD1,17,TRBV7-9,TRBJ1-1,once,CASSLVRTGGPHSEAFF,TGTGCCAGCAGCTTAGTGCGGACAGGGGGCCCACATTCTGAAGCTTTCTTT
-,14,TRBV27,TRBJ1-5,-,CASSFIGVGQPQHF,TGTGCCAGCAGTTTCATAGGGGTGGGGCAGCCCCAGCATTTT
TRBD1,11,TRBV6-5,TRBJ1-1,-,CAIFRGPEAFF,TGTGCCATCTTCAGGGGGCCTGAGGCTTTCTTT
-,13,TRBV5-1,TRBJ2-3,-,CASRRGPTDTQYF,TGCGCCAGCAGGCGGGGCCCCACAGATACGCAGTATTTT
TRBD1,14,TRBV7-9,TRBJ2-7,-,CASSSRDREAEQYF,TGTGCCAGCAGTTCCCGGGACAGGGAAGCCGAGCAGTACTTC
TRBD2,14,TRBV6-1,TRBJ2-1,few,CASSYSGRNNEQFF,TGTGCCAGCAGTTATAGCGGGAGAAACAATGAGCAGTTCTTC
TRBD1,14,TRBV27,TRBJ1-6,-,CATRTGAYNSPLRF,TGTGCCACCCGGACAGGCGCTTATAATTCACCCCTCCGCTTT
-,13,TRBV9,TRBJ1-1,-,CASSVVRGSEAFF,TGTGCCAGCAGCGTAGTTAGGGGTTCTGAAGCTTTCTTT
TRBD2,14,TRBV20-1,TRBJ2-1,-,CSASPTAGDHEQFF,TGCAGTGCGAGCCCGACGGCGGGAGACCATGAGCAGTTCTTC
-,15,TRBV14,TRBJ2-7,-,CASSQEGDTAYEQYF,TGTGCCAGCAGCCAAGAAGGGGACACGGCCTACGAGCAGTACTTC
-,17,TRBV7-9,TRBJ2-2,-,CASSTPSTVTATGELFF,TGTGCCAGCAGCACACCATCGACAGTGACGGCCACCGGGGAGCTGTTTTTT
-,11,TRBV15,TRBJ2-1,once,CATSSRNEQFF,TGTGCCACCAGCAGTCGGAATGAGCAGTTCTTC
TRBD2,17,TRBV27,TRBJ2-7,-,CASSLSFGTGGPSEQYF,TGTGCCAGCAGTTTATCGTTCGGGACGGGGGGGCCGAGCGAGCAGTACTTC
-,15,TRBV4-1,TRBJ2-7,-,CASSQDLWGMNEQYF,TGCGCCAGCAGCCAAGATCTTTGGGGTATGAACGAGCAGTACTTC
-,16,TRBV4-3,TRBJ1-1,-,CASSPRETGMNTEAFF,TGCGCCAGCAGCCCCCGTGAGACAGGCATGAACACTGAAGCTTTCTTT
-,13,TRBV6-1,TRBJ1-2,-,CASELFWDYGYTF,TGTGCCAGCGAACTATTCTGGGACTATGGCTACACCTTC
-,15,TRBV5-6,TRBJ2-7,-,CASSSFRGSSYEQYF,TGTGCCAGCAGCTCTTTTCGCGGAAGCTCCTACGAGCAGTACTTC
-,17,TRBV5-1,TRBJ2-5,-,CASSLDPGPGTQETQYF,TGCGCCAGCAGCTTGGACCCGGGGCCCGGGACCCAAGAGACCCAGTACTTC
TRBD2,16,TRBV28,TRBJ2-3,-,CASRPALAGVGDTQYF,TGTGCCAGCCGCCCGGCTCTAGCGGGAGTGGGGGATACGCAGTATTTT
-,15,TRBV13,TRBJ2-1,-,CASSPLGEGRNEQFF,TGTGCCAGCAGCCCCCTGGGAGAGGGGAGGAATGAGCAGTTCTTC
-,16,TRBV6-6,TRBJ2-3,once,CASSFYPGAPTATQYF,TGTGCCAGCAGTTTCTACCCAGGGGCTCCCACAGCTACGCAGTATTTT
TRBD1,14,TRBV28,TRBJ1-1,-,CASSFSGGGTEAFF,TGTGCCAGCAGTTTTTCAGGGGGGGGCACTGAAGCTTTCTTT
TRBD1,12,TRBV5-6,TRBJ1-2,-,CASGETGYGYTF,TGTGCCAGCGGCGAGACAGGGTATGGCTACACCTTC
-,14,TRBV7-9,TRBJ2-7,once,CASMGGVVTYEQYF,TGTGCCAGCATGGGTGGTGTCGTCACCTACGAGCAGTACTTC
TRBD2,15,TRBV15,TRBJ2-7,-,CATSEGTSGAYEQYF,TGTGCCACCAGCGAAGGGACTAGCGGAGCTTACGAGCAGTACTTC
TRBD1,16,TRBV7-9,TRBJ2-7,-,CASSLLGGQYGEEQYF,TGTGCCAGCAGCTTACTTGGGGGACAGTACGGTGAGGAGCAGTACTTC
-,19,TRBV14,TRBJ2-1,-,CASSGTLAPRMSSYNEQFF,TGTGCCAGCAGCGGAACCCTAGCCCCGAGGATGAGCTCCTACAATGAGCAGTTCTTC
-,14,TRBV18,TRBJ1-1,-,CASSPPIRGAEAFF,TGTGCCAGCTCACCACCCATCCGGGGGGCTGAAGCTTTCTTT
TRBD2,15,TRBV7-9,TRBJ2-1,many,CASSPSGSSYNEQFF,TGTGCCAGCAGCCCAAGCGGGAGCTCCTACAATGAGCAGTTCTTC
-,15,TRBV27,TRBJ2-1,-,CASGPRVVADNEQFF,TGTGCCAGCGGTCCTCGGGTAGTGGCCGACAATGAGCAGTTCTTC